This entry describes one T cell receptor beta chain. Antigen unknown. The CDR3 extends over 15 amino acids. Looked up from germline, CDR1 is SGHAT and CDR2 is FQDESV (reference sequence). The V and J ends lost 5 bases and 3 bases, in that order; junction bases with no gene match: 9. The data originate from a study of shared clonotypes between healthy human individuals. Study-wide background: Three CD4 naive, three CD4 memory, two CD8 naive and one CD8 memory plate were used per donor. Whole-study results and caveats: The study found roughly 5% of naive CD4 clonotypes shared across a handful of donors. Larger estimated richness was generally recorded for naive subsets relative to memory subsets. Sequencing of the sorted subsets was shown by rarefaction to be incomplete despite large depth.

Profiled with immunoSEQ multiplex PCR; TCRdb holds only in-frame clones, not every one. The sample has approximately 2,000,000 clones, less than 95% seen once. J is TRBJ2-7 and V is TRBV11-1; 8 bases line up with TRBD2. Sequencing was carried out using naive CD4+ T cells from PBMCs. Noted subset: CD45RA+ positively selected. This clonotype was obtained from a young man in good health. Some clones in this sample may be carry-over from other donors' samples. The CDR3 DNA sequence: TGTGCCAGCAGCGATCAGGTAGCGGGAATCTACGAGCAGTACTTC. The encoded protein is CASSDQVAGIYEQYF. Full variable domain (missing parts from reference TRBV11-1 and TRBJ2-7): EAEVAQSPRYKITEKSQAVAFWCDPISGHATLYWYRQILGQGPELLVQFQDESVVDDSQLPKDRFSAERLKGVDSTLKIQPAELGDSAMYLCASSDQVAGIYEQYFGPGTRLTVT.